One TCR beta chain is described in this entry. Its specificity is unknown. The source of the sample is a study of OX40 agonist ivuxolimab in advanced cancers. Turning to the study itself: Patients were dosed intravenously with ivuxolimab at 0.01 to 10 mg/kg every 2 weeks.

Repertoires were generated with immunoSEQ multiplex PCR, while TCRdb's copy carries only in-frame clones and drops some. The sample contains 45,000 to 60,000 clones, roughly nine tenths of which appear only once. The study's findings and limits: Low clonal expansion, among the lowest seen, marked partial responders at 0.1-3.0 mg/kg. Average numbers of expanded clones were greater in CD8+ T cells than in CD4+.

Germline CDR1 and CDR2: KGHSH and LQKENI. The CDR3 contains 16 residues. V shed 5 bases and J 12 bases; nucleotides not matched to a gene: 19. The study sampled blood at baseline, cycle 4 day 1, and cycle 7 day 1. The TCR was taken from an adult with an advanced solid tumor such as melanoma, head and neck, liver or kidney cancer. The starting material was CD4+ or CD8+ T cells sorted from blood, obtained in a trial of the OX40 agonist ivuxolimab. The chain combines TRBV18 with TRBJ2-4; the match to TRBD1 covers 7 bases. The CDR3 here is CASSLELQGHRVDQYF. CDR3 coding DNA: TGTGCCAGCTCATTGGAGCTACAGGGGCACCGGGTGGATCAGTACTTC.